The 21 T cell receptor beta chains given below trace back to one sample, sequenced in a study of blood T cell repertoires in COVID-19. Clones were sequenced by immunoSEQ multiplex PCR, and TCRdb holds only the in-frame ones, with some missing. The repertoire holds under 250,000 clones, around 84% seen once, with about 1.5% in the top ten. The source material was peripheral blood. These receptors were taken from a woman aged 40-49 years who had recovered from COVID-19.

A single count supports this clone. This rearrangement joins TRBV4-1 to TRBJ2-7, with D maybe TRBD1 (6 bases). Germline-derived CDR1 and CDR2 are MGHRA and YSYEKL. Trimming stripped 1 base from V and 3 bases from J, with 13 bases between. This CDR3 has 15 amino acids. The CDR3 here is CASSQVQGQVYEQYF. CDR3 nucleotide sequence: TGCGCCAGCAGCCAAGTCCAGGGGCAGGTCTACGAGCAGTACTTC.

The chain has TRBV2 and TRBJ2-1, with a possible D match to TRBD1 (6 bases). V dropped 4 bases and J dropped 8 bases, with 12 bases sitting between them. Looked up from germline, CDR1 is SNHLY and CDR2 is FYNNEI. The CDR3 runs 13 residues. CDR3 protein: CASSGRGLDEQFF. The CDR3 nucleotides are TGTGCCAGCAGTGGCAGGGGTCTCGATGAGCAGTTCTTC.

This clone was counted a few times. The chain couples TRBV6-6 to TRBJ1-6; D perhaps matches TRBD1 (6 bases). Germline V gene data show CDR1 as MNHNY and CDR2 as SVGAGI (reference sequence). V shed 7 bases and J shed 9 bases, with 22 bases lying between them. This CDR3 spans 16 amino acids. The CDR3 nucleotides are TGTGCCAGCACCCATAGGCTCCGATGGACAGCTTCACCCCTCCACTTT. This sequence encodes CASTHRLRWTASPLHF.

V usage is TRBV30 and J usage is TRBJ1-4; 9 nucleotides agree with TRBD1. The ends lost 5 bases at V and 5 bases at J; junction bases unmatched: 6. Germline V gene sequence: CDR1 GTSNPN, CDR2 SVGIG (reference sequence). This CDR3 has 14 amino acids. CDR3 region: CAWETGTGNEKLFF. The CDR3 DNA sequence: TGTGCCTGGGAAACCGGGACAGGGAATGAAAAACTGTTTTTT.

The count of this clone is one. The V and J genes are TRBV7-8 and TRBJ1-3; possible D gene TRBD1, 5 bases. This CDR3 contains 15 residues. CDR1 SGHVS and CDR2 FQNEAQ come from the germline V gene. Trimming removed 5 bases from V and 0 bases from J, with 11 bases in between. DNA for the CDR3: TGTGCCAGCAGCGCACAGGTTAGCTCTGGAAACACCATATATTTT. It encodes CASSAQVSSGNTIYF.

The gene calls are TRBV2 and TRBJ1-2; a possible D gene is TRBD1 (5 bases). This CDR3 spans 14 amino acids. The germline V gene has CDR1 SNHLY and CDR2 FYNNEI. V was cut by 3 bases and J by 4 bases, with 12 bases left in between. The CDR3 sequence: CASSDVGPSYGYTF. In DNA form, the CDR3 reads TGTGCCAGCAGTGACGTGGGGCCCAGCTATGGCTACACCTTC.

The J gene is TRBJ2-1, the V gene TRBV19; TRBD2 aligns across 11 bases. This CDR3 is built from 15 residues. V was pared by 7 bases and J by 7 bases, with 9 bases of the junction left unmatched. Looked up from germline, CDR1 is LNHDA and CDR2 is SQIVND (reference sequence). CDR3 coding DNA: TGTGCCAGTACTCCAGGGACTAGCGGACCAAATGAGCAGTTCTTC. It translates to CASTPGTSGPNEQFF.

This rearrangement joins TRBV29-1 to TRBJ2-7, with TRBD1 identical over 7 bases. This CDR3 is 13 amino acids long. V dropped 6 bases and J dropped 7; count of bases not matched to a gene: 12. CDR1 and CDR2 (germline): SQVTM, ANQGSEA. CDR3 residues: CSVGTGARLEQYF. DNA for the CDR3: TGCAGCGTGGGAACAGGGGCCCGGTTGGAGCAGTACTTC.

The rearrangement links TRBV18 to TRBJ1-1; 8 positions agree with TRBD1. Germline values: CDR1 KGHSH, CDR2 LQKENI. V shed 6 bases, J shed 1 base, and the junction held 7 bases outside the gene matches. CDR3 length equals 15 residues. The CDR3 nucleotides read TGTGCCAGCTCTCCAAGACAGGGGTCGAACACTGAAGCTTTCTTT. It codes for CASSPRQGSNTEAFF.

J is TRBJ2-7 and V is TRBV7-2; maybe TRBD2 (5 bases). Trimming shortened V by 0 bases and J by 4 bases, and 10 bases separated the two germline ends. The CDR3 spans 14 residues. Germline loops: CDR1 SGHTA, CDR2 FQGNSA. CDR3 nucleotides: TGTGCCAGCAGCTTAGCGCGGACTTTTTACGAGCAGTACTTC. Encoded protein: CASSLARTFYEQYF.

The V and J genes are TRBV5-6 and TRBJ2-4; 8 nucleotides align to TRBD1. The V and J ends lost 4 bases and 2 bases, in that order; junction bases with no gene match: 5. This CDR3 spans 15 amino acids. CDR1 and CDR2 (germline): SGHDT, YYEEEE. The CDR3 spells CASSAGQATKNIQYF. The CDR3 nucleotides are TGTGCCAGCAGCGCGGGACAGGCTACCAAAAACATTCAGTACTTC.

This chain uses TRBV5-1 with TRBJ1-1, with D perhaps matching TRBD1 (6 bases). Germline V gives CDR1 SGHRS, CDR2 YFSETQ. The CDR3 has 13 amino acids. V was cut by 4 bases and J by 5 bases, with 12 bases left in between. CDR3 nucleotide sequence: TGCGCCAGCAGCACTCACAGGGAAACTGAAGCTTTCTTT. Its translation: CASSTHRETEAFF.

This chain uses TRBV6-5 with TRBJ2-6; TRBD2 matches at 7 bases. This CDR3 is built from 14 residues. Trimming removed 7 bases from V and 2 bases from J; junction bases left unmatched: 2. Per germline, CDR1 MNHEY and CDR2 SVGAGI. The CDR3 spells CASTREAGANVLTF. DNA of the CDR3: TGTGCCAGCACCCGGGAGGCTGGGGCCAACGTCCTGACTTTC.

This clone was detected only once. The CDR3 nucleotides read TGTGCCAGCAGCCCACGGACTAGCGGGGTACTCCAAGAGACCCAGTACTTC. This sequence encodes CASSPRTSGVLQETQYF. The rearrangement uses TRBV11-2 and TRBJ2-5; 12 bases match TRBD2. CDR3 length: 17 amino acids. The junction had 8 bases not matched to a gene; V was cut back by 5 bases and J by 1 base. Germline V gene data show CDR1 as SGHAT and CDR2 as FQNNGV.

V usage is TRBV7-2 and J usage is TRBJ2-7, with 9 bases fitting TRBD1. V shed 5 bases, J shed 3 bases, and the junction held 5 bases outside the gene matches. The CDR3 extends over 14 amino acids. CDR1 and CDR2 from the germline V gene are SGHTA and FQGNSA. CDR3: CASSPGQGNYEQYF. Here the CDR3 DNA reads TGTGCCAGCAGCCCAGGACAGGGGAACTACGAGCAGTACTTC. The whole variable domain, remainder taken from reference TRBV7-2 and TRBJ2-7, is GAGVSQSPSNKVTEKGKDVELRCDPISGHTALYWYRQSLGQGLEFLIYFQGNSAPDKSGLPSDRFSAERTGGSVSTLTIQRTQQEDSAVYLCASSPGQGNYEQYFGPGTRLTVT.

This chain connects TRBV19 to TRBJ1-2; TRBD1 matches 12 bases. The V and J ends lost 5 bases and 2 bases, in that order; junction bases with no gene match: 6. The CDR3 extends over 16 amino acids. Germline-derived CDR1 and CDR2 are LNHDA and SQIVND (reference sequence). The CDR3 DNA reads as TGTGCCAGTAGTGTAGCCGGGACAGGGGGCAACTATGGCTACACCTTC. Encoded protein: CASSVAGTGGNYGYTF. Full variable domain (missing parts from reference TRBV19 and TRBJ1-2): DGGITQSPKYLFRKEGQNVTLSCEQNLNHDAMYWYRQDPGQGLRLIYYSQIVNDFQKGDIAEGYSVSREKKESFPLTVTSAQKNPTAFYLCASSVAGTGGNYGYTFGSGTRLTVV.

The rearrangement joins TRBV4-2 to TRBJ2-7, with D perhaps matching TRBD2 (6 bases). V lost 0 bases to trimming and J lost 3 bases, with 15 bases between them. The CDR3 has 16 amino acids. The V gene's germline CDR1 is LGHNA and CDR2 YNFKEQ. The CDR3 protein is CASSQDWGSGGYEQYF. DNA for the CDR3: TGTGCCAGCAGCCAAGATTGGGGGTCCGGGGGCTACGAGCAGTACTTC.

The rearrangement links TRBV18 to TRBJ1-6, with 8 bases that match TRBD1. The CDR3 length is 13 residues. Germline CDR1 is KGHSH and CDR2 is LQKENI. J gave up 8 bases and V 8 bases, and 5 bases lay outside the gene matches. The CDR3 loop is CASQETGDSPLHF. CDR3 coding DNA: TGTGCCAGCCAGGAGACAGGGGATTCACCCCTCCACTTT.

V usage is TRBV5-1 and J usage is TRBJ2-5, with 7 bases aligning to TRBD2. This CDR3 has 14 residues. The V gene's germline CDR1 is SGHRS and CDR2 YFSETQ. Trimming cost V 5 bases and J 2 bases; bases outside gene matches: 6. This CDR3 is CASSSGTTQETQYF. DNA of the CDR3: TGCGCCAGCAGTTCTGGGACTACGCAAGAGACCCAGTACTTC.

The chain links TRBV2 to TRBJ2-5, with D unclear. Trimming took off 6 bases at V and 3 bases at J, with 5 bases between the two ends. Looked up from germline, CDR1 is SNHLY and CDR2 is FYNNEI. The CDR3 sequence is 11 residues long. Here the CDR3 reads CASRPEETQYF. For the CDR3, the DNA is TGTGCCAGCAGGCCAGAAGAGACCCAGTACTTC. Based on the CDR3 plus reference TRBV2 and TRBJ2-5, the full variable domain is EPEVTQTPSHQVTQMGQEVILRCVPISNHLYFYWYRQILGQKVEFLVSFYNNEISEKSEIFDDQFSVERPDGSNFTLKIRSTKLEDSAMYFCASRPEETQYFGPGTRLLVL.

The chain couples TRBV5-5 to TRBJ1-2; 7 nucleotides align to TRBD1. CDR3 length: 14 residues. Germline CDR1 SGHKS, CDR2 YYEKEE (reference sequence). The trim removed 4 bases at V and 8 bases at J, leaving 11 bases unmatched. The DNA of the CDR3 is TGTGCCAGCAGCACCCGGACAGGAGGTACAGGCTACACCTTC. Protein: CASSTRTGGTGYTF.